Following are 7 T cell receptor beta chains from one sample sequenced in a study of technical replicates of blood from a few donors (dated by TCRdb to between 2016 and 2019). Receptor amplification or capture employed the immunoSEQ multiplex PCR assay. TCRdb mirrors the immuneACCESS table, restricted to in-frame sequences. Some clones are absent from its copies; in checked studies, under half trace to an unresolved V gene, and the reason for the others is unknown. This sample lists around 65,000 clones; 86% were detected once. The ten largest make up approximately 4.8% of the sample. The sample comprised PBMCs. These receptors were obtained from a human donor in good health. Some clones in this sample may be carry-over from other donors' samples.

V is TRBV5-5 and J is TRBJ2-1; D is undetermined. Germline V gives CDR1 SGHKS, CDR2 YYEKEE (reference sequence). V shed 0 bases and J shed 1 base, with 14 bases lying between them. The CDR3 contains 17 residues. Here the CDR3 reads CASSLAVSLVSYNEQFF. CDR3 DNA: TGTGCCAGCAGCTTGGCCGTTAGCCTTGTGTCCTACAATGAGCAGTTCTTC.

The V call is TRBV29-1, the J call TRBJ2-2, with 8 bases that match TRBD1. V trimming: 4 bases; J trimming: 1 base; junction bases outside the gene matches: 5. Germline loops: CDR1 SQVTM, CDR2 ANQGSEA. This CDR3 spans 15 amino acids. The CDR3 region has the DNA TGCAGCGTTGGCCCAGGGGGCTTGAACACCGGGGAGCTGTTTTTT. Translation gives CSVGPGGLNTGELFF.

The chain's CDR3 is CASGQLTNEKLFF. The CDR3 DNA reads as TGTGCCAGCGGACAGCTAACTAATGAAAAACTGTTTTTT. This chain connects TRBV2 to TRBJ1-4; D is perhaps TRBD1 (6 bases). The CDR3 has 13 amino acids. Trimming left V 8 bases short and J 1 base short, with 8 bases between. CDR1 SNHLY and CDR2 FYNNEI come from the germline V gene.

The rearrangement links TRBV6-1 to TRBJ1-1; 10 bases map to TRBD1. The CDR3 loop spans 15 amino acids. Germline V CDR1 and CDR2: MNHNS, SASEGT. The trim removed 5 bases at V and 5 bases at J, leaving 8 bases unmatched. The CDR3 loop reads CASSLGGTGVTEAFF. CDR3 DNA: TGTGCCAGCAGTTTGGGAGGGACAGGGGTAACTGAAGCTTTCTTT.

This clone was counted a few times. This chain links TRBV5-1 with TRBJ2-5; TRBD2 is a possible D gene (5 bases). CDR1 is SGHRS and CDR2 is YFSETQ in the germline V gene. Trimming removed 6 bases at V and 3 bases at J, with 18 bases between. CDR3 length: 15 residues. The CDR3 loop reads CASTIPSPGKETQYF. The CDR3, as DNA: TGCGCCAGCACCATCCCCTCGCCGGGGAAAGAGACCCAGTACTTC.

As concerns this clone: Germline is not matched at one junction end, which may reflect a read error. V usage is TRBV7-2 and J usage is TRBJ2-1; D not certain. The germline gives CDR1 SGHTA, CDR2 FQGNSA. This CDR3 region has 14 residues. The chain's CDR3 is CASSLDVSHNEQFF. In nucleotides, the CDR3 is TGTGCCAGCAGCTTAGATGTCTCCCACAATGAGCAGTTCTTC.

The gene calls are TRBV18 and TRBJ2-1; the D gene is possibly TRBD1 (6 bases). This CDR3 region has 11 residues. V shed 2 bases and J shed 10 bases, with 6 bases lying between them. Germline CDR1 KGHSH, CDR2 LQKENI. CDR3: CASSPGTEQFF. The DNA for the CDR3 is TGTGCCAGCTCACCAGGGACAGAGCAGTTCTTC.